This T cell receptor beta chain was sequenced during a study of cytomegalovirus exposure and HLA in healthy donors. Details on this clone: Antigen: not known.

Regarding donors, all were healthy bone marrow donors. Looked up from germline, CDR1 is SGDLS and CDR2 is YYNGEE. The CDR3 runs 14 residues. V was trimmed by 4 bases and J by 6 bases, leaving 14 bases between them. General study points: Researchers counted some 150 TCR beta chains as cytomegalovirus-associated. In vitro data verified a few CMV-associated chains as specific for CMV antigens.

It was with 60 Vbeta and 13 Jbeta primers that the PCR ran. Here immunoSEQ multiplex PCR was the method, and the copy in TCRdb shows in-frame clones only, minus some. In the table there are about 80,000 clones, 70% to 80% of which are singletons. Sequencing was carried out using PBMCs. The chain combines TRBV9 with TRBJ2-4, with TRBD2 as a possible D gene (5 bases). This clonotype originated in a human donor in good health. CDR3 protein: CASSLFREANIQYF. DNA for the CDR3: TGTGCCAGCAGCTTGTTCCGGGAAGCAAACATTCAGTACTTC.